The 26 T cell receptor beta chains below were found in one sample sequenced in a study of blood T cell dynamics during melanoma immunotherapy. Time point defined: week 3, after first cycle of checkpoint inhibitor. The method was immunoSEQ multiplex PCR; TCRdb's version includes in-frame clones alone and lacks a portion of them. The repertoire has roughly 12,000 clones, 80% to 85% of them found once; the top ten carry around a sixth. This material consisted of blood, taken from a patient treated with checkpoint blockade. All receptors derive from a human donor with melanoma.

The rearrangement uses TRBV9 and TRBJ1-2; D uncertain. V lost 0 bases to trimming and J lost 2 bases, with 8 bases between them. This CDR3 comprises 14 residues. Per germline, CDR1 SGDLS and CDR2 YYNGEE. DNA of the CDR3: TGTGCCAGCAGCGTAGGGCCGGGGAACTATGGCTACACCTTC. Protein sequence: CASSVGPGNYGYTF.

The chain couples TRBV12-5 to TRBJ2-7; D is unresolved. This CDR3 spans 15 amino acids. CDR1 is LGHNT, CDR2 FRNRAP, per germline. V lost 4 bases and J lost 1, with 14 bases in between. Here the CDR3 DNA reads TGTGCTAGTGGTTGGGGTCCGGCGGAATCCTACGAGCAGTACTTC. It translates to CASGWGPAESYEQYF. The variable domain in full, with the rest retrieved from reference TRBV12-5 and TRBJ2-7, is DARVTQTPRHKVTEMGQEVTMRCQPILGHNTVFWYRQTMMQGLELLAYFRNRAPLDDSGMPKDRFSAEMPDATLATLKIQPSEPRDSAVYFCASGWGPAESYEQYFGPGTRLTVT.

The rearrangement uses TRBV29-1 and TRBJ2-3; D is undetermined. Germline V lookup: CDR1 SQVTM, CDR2 ANQGSEA. V was cut by 5 bases and J by 4 bases, with 10 bases left in between. The CDR3 runs to 12 residues. CDR3 coding DNA: TGCAGCGTTAGGCTATTTTCAGATACGCAGTATTTT. This sequence encodes CSVRLFSDTQYF.

The rearrangement joins TRBV7-9 to TRBJ2-1; 7 positions match TRBD2. V shed 11 bases, J shed 7 bases, and the junction held 8 bases outside the gene matches. Germline V lookup: CDR1 SEHNR, CDR2 FQNEAQ (reference sequence). This CDR3 is built from 12 residues. The CDR3 DNA sequence: TGTGCCGTCAAGCGGGGTTCGAATGAGCAGTTCTTC. Translation gives CAVKRGSNEQFF. Based on the CDR3 plus reference TRBV7-9 and TRBJ2-1, the full variable domain is DTGVSQNPRHKITKRGQNVTFRCDPISEHNRLYWYRQTLGQGPEFLTYFQNEAQLEKSRLLSDRFSAERPKGSFSTLEIQRTEQGDSAMYLCAVKRGSNEQFFGPGTRLTVL.

The chain is built from TRBV4-1 and TRBJ2-2; no reliable D call. The germline V and J ends were trimmed by 1 base and 2 bases, with 14 bases remaining between them. Germline V gene data show CDR1 as MGHRA and CDR2 as YSYEKL. The CDR3 runs to 17 residues. The CDR3 region has the DNA TGCGCCAGCAGCCAAGGGTACGGACGGATAAACACCGGGGAGCTGTTTTTT. This translates into CASSQGYGRINTGELFF.

This chain connects TRBV11-2 to TRBJ2-3; D gene ambiguous. Germline CDR1 reads SGHAT; CDR2 reads FQNNGV. The CDR3 has 14 residues. The ends were cut back, 4 bases at V and 2 bases at J, with 10 bases in the middle. For the CDR3, the DNA is TGTGCCAGCAGCTCGATCGCCGCCACAGATACGCAGTATTTT. Its protein product is CASSSIAATDTQYF.

This rearrangement joins TRBV6-5 to TRBJ1-1, with a tentative D call TRBD1 (5 bases). CDR3 length equals 14 residues. V lost 6 bases, J lost 1 base, and 12 bases lay in between. Germline values: CDR1 MNHEY, CDR2 SVGAGI. The CDR3 spells CASSLGGGNTEAFF. The DNA of the CDR3 is TGTGCCAGCAGCCTCGGGGGTGGGAACACTGAAGCTTTCTTT.

The chain uses TRBV6-5 and TRBJ2-6; 8 positions match TRBD1. J gave up 0 bases and V 2 bases, and 0 bases lay outside the gene matches. The CDR3 length is 16 residues. Germline V CDR1 and CDR2: MNHEY, SVGAGI. The CDR3 DNA reads as TGTGCCAGCAGTTACACAGGGGGCTCTGGGGCCAACGTCCTGACTTTC. Its translation is CASSYTGGSGANVLTF.

This clone was picked up one time. The rearrangement links TRBV7-2 to TRBJ2-3; D gene ambiguous. Germline loops: CDR1 SGHTA, CDR2 FQGNSA. The CDR3 length is 14 residues. The V and J ends lost 0 bases and 1 base respectively, with 5 bases between them. CDR3 amino acids: CASSLARGTDTQYF. The CDR3 DNA reads as TGTGCCAGCAGCTTAGCGCGAGGCACAGATACGCAGTATTTT.

This chain joins TRBV7-8 and TRBJ1-2, with D possibly TRBD1 on 5 matching bases. This CDR3 region has 15 residues. The germline V gene encodes CDR1 SGHVS and CDR2 FQNEAQ. The V and J ends lost 1 base and 0 bases respectively, with 9 bases between them. This CDR3 is CASSLDRNSNYGYTF. The CDR3 DNA follows: TGTGCCAGCAGCTTAGACAGGAACTCTAACTATGGCTACACCTTC.

The chain joins TRBV11-3 to TRBJ2-1, with D maybe TRBD1 (6 bases). CDR3 length: 14 amino acids. Germline V gives CDR1 SGHNT, CDR2 YENEEA. V was pared by 4 bases and J by 4 bases, with 11 bases between. The CDR3 DNA is TGTGCCAGCAGCTACCCCGGACAGTACAATGAGCAGTTCTTC. Its translation: CASSYPGQYNEQFF.

V gene TRBV5-1 combines with J gene TRBJ2-7; weak D call: TRBD2 (5 bases). The V end was cut by 3 bases, the J end by 3 bases, with 16 bases between. From germline, CDR1 is SGHRS and CDR2 YFSETQ. The CDR3 is 15 amino acids. The CDR3 reads CASSSREGLIYEQYF. The CDR3 nucleotides read TGCGCCAGCAGCTCCCGCGAGGGCCTTATCTACGAGCAGTACTTC.

CDR3 nucleotides: TGTGCCAGCAAGCGGACCCTTCAGTTCTTC. It codes for CASKRTLQFF. The gene calls are TRBV2 and TRBJ2-1, with a tentative D call TRBD2 (5 bases). The CDR3 length is 10 residues. CDR1 and CDR2 (germline): SNHLY, FYNNEI. Trimming took 7 bases from V and 13 from J, leaving 11 bases between them.

This CDR3 is CASSPPSYEQYF. As DNA, the CDR3 is TGTGCCAGCTCACCGCCCTCCTACGAGCAGTACTTC. The chain carries TRBV18 and TRBJ2-7; D gene unclear. Trimming removed 3 bases from V and 0 bases from J, with 3 bases in between. The CDR3 is made up of 12 amino acids. Per germline, CDR1 KGHSH and CDR2 LQKENI.

V and J are TRBV2 and TRBJ1-2; 8 bases line up with TRBD1. Germline trimming cut 4 bases from V and 1 base from J; bases unmatched to any gene: 8. Germline CDR1 is SNHLY and CDR2 is FYNNEI. This CDR3 region has 16 residues. The CDR3 region is CASSADRVKSNYGYTF. In nucleotides, the CDR3 is TGTGCCAGCAGTGCGGACAGGGTAAAGAGTAACTATGGCTACACCTTC.

CDR3 protein: CASSLDRGIYGYTF. In nucleotides, the CDR3 is TGTGCCAGCAGCTTAGACAGGGGGATCTATGGCTACACCTTC. The rearrangement uses TRBV7-2 and TRBJ1-2; 8 positions agree with TRBD1. The V segment lost 1 base and the J segment 4 bases; nucleotides outside the gene matches: 2. Germline CDR1 is SGHTA and CDR2 is FQGNSA. This CDR3 has 14 amino acids.

The chain couples TRBV14 to TRBJ1-1; the D gene is possibly TRBD1 (5 bases). Trimming removed 4 bases at V and 0 bases at J, with 9 bases between. The CDR3 runs to 14 residues. Germline V gene lookup returns CDR1 SGHDN and CDR2 FVKESK. This CDR3 reads CASSPPGMNTEAFF. In nucleotides, the CDR3 is TGTGCCAGCAGCCCGCCAGGGATGAACACTGAAGCTTTCTTT.

The chain employs TRBV30 and TRBJ2-3; 7 bases map to TRBD2. Trimming cost V 0 bases and J 5 bases; bases outside gene matches: 5. The CDR3 has 14 residues. CDR1 and CDR2 (germline): GTSNPN, SVGIG (reference sequence). The CDR3 DNA is TGTGCCTGGAGTGTTCGGGGGGTCGGAGATACGCAGTATTTT. This gives the protein CAWSVRGVGDTQYF.

For the CDR3, the DNA is TGCGCCAGCAGCCTCCTCGGGGTTTCCCAAGAGACCCAGTACTTC. This translates into CASSLLGVSQETQYF. This chain uses TRBV5-1 with TRBJ2-5; a possible D gene is TRBD2 (5 bases). Per germline, CDR1 SGHRS and CDR2 YFSETQ. This CDR3 region has 15 residues. V dropped 4 bases and J dropped 1 base, with 14 bases sitting between them.

V gene TRBV2 combines with J gene TRBJ1-5; D perhaps matches TRBD1 (5 bases). Trimming took off 8 bases at V and 2 bases at J, with 19 bases between the two ends. Germline V gene data show CDR1 as SNHLY and CDR2 as FYNNEI. The CDR3 is 16 residues long. The CDR3 reads CASGRGGGDGNQPQHF. CDR3 nucleotide sequence: TGTGCCAGCGGTCGCGGGGGGGGAGATGGCAATCAGCCCCAGCATTTT.

The J gene is TRBJ1-1, the V gene TRBV5-1; TRBD1 matches 8 bases. Trimming took 0 bases from V and 4 from J; bases not matched to a gene: 5. The V gene's germline CDR1 is SGHRS and CDR2 YFSETQ. The CDR3 runs 15 residues. CDR3 residues: CASSLAETGVTEAFF. The DNA for the CDR3 is TGCGCCAGCAGCTTGGCCGAGACAGGGGTCACTGAAGCTTTCTTT.

The J gene is TRBJ2-3, the V gene TRBV11-3; D is undetermined. Germline V gene lookup returns CDR1 SGHNT and CDR2 YENEEA. The CDR3 sequence is 13 residues long. Deletions cut 5 bases from V and 6 bases from J, with 12 bases between. CDR3 protein: CASSLASIDTQYF. The CDR3 DNA reads as TGTGCCAGCAGCCTGGCCTCCATCGATACGCAGTATTTT.

In this sample, this clone turned up once. Relative to the germline gene, one junction end is altered; a read error may explain this. The sample carries other DNA sequences with the same CDR3. The chain carries TRBV19 and TRBJ2-7, with 10 bases aligning to TRBD2. Germline V CDR1 and CDR2: LNHDA, SQIVND (reference sequence). The CDR3 has 16 residues. CDR3 sequence: CASSRLRASGGYEQYF. DNA of the CDR3: TGTGCTAGTAGCCGTTTGCGAGCTAGCGGGGGATACGAGCAGTACTTC.

The chain is built from TRBV7-2 and TRBJ1-2; no definite D call. V gave up 1 base and J gave up 2 bases, with 5 bases separating them. The CDR3 has 13 residues. From germline, CDR1 is SGHTA and CDR2 FQGNSA. This CDR3 reads CASSLDLNYGYTF. In DNA form, the CDR3 reads TGTGCCAGCAGCTTAGATCTGAACTATGGCTACACCTTC.

The chain couples TRBV9 to TRBJ1-2; D remains ambiguous. This CDR3 is built from 12 residues. The germline V gene has CDR1 SGDLS and CDR2 YYNGEE. V shed 3 bases and J shed 5 bases, with 8 bases lying between them. Here the CDR3 DNA reads TGTGCCAGCAGCGGAGGGCCTTATGGCTACACCTTC. Encoded protein: CASSGGPYGYTF.

The chain links TRBV23-1 to TRBJ1-1; D remains ambiguous. TRBV23-1 is annotated as an ORF whose role is uncertain. The CDR3 consists of 13 residues. V lost 2 bases, J lost 0 bases, and 4 bases lay in between. In DNA form, the CDR3 reads TGCGCCAGCAGTCAAGGAGTGAACACTGAAGCTTTCTTT. This codes for CASSQGVNTEAFF.